This T cell receptor (beta chain) emerged from a study of lymphopenia after photon versus proton radiotherapy. General study points: Larger post-nadir TCR diversity loss correlated inversely with survival in deceased patients.

The CDR3 runs 18 residues. Germline CDR1 SGHTA, CDR2 FQGNSA. Trimming took 0 bases from V and 5 from J; bases not matched to a gene: 16. Assay used: immunoSEQ multiplex PCR; TCRdb lists only in-frame clones, some missing. The sample lists about 30,000 clones; around nine tenths were seen once. On this clone itself: Antigen: not known.

Sequencing was performed on peripheral blood, taken from a patient treated with proton-based radiotherapy. The chain uses TRBV7-2 and TRBJ2-7, with TRBD2 identical over 7 bases. The clonotype comes from an older woman with cholangiocarcinoma. Some clones in this sample may be carry-over from other donors' samples. CDR3 bases: TGTGCCAGCAGCTTAGCGTCCTGGAGGGCGGGAGCATCCGACGAGCAGTACTTC. This codes for CASSLASWRAGASDEQYF. The variable domain in full, with the rest retrieved from reference TRBV7-2 and TRBJ2-7, is GAGVSQSPSNKVTEKGKDVELRCDPISGHTALYWYRQSLGQGLEFLIYFQGNSAPDKSGLPSDRFSAERTGGSVSTLTIQRTQQEDSAVYLCASSLASWRAGASDEQYFGPGTRLTVT.